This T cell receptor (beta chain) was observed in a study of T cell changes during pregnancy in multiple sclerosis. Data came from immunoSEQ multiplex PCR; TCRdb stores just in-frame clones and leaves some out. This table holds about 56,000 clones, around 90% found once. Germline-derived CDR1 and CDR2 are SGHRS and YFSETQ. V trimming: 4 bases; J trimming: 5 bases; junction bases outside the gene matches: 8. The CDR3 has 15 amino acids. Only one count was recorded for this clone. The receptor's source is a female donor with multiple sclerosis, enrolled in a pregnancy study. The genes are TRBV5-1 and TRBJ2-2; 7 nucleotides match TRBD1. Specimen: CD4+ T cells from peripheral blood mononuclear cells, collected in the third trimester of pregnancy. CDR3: CASSVPGGDTGELFF. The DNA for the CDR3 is TGCGCCAGCAGCGTGCCAGGGGGTGATACCGGGGAGCTGTTTTTT.